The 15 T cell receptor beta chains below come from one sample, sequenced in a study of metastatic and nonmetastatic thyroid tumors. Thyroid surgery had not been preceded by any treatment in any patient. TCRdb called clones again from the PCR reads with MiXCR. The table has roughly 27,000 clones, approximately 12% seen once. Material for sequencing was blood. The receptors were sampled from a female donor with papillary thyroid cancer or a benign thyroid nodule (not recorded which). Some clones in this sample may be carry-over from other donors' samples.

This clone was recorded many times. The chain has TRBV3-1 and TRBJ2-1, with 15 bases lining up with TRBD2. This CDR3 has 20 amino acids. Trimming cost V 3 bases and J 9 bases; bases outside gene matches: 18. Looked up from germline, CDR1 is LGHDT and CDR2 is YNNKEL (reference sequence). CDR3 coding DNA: TGTGCCAGCAGCCATTCCGCTCGGACTAGCGGGAGGGAGGTGTCGGGTGAGCAGTTCTTC. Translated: CASSHSARTSGREVSGEQFF.

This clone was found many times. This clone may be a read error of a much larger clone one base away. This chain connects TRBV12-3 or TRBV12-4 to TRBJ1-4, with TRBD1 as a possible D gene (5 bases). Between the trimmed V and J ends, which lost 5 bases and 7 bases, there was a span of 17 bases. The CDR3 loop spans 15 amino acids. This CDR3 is CASSMMAGGTEKLFF. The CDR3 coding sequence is TGTGCCAGCAGTATGATGGCGGGGGGGACTGAAAAACTGTTTTTT.

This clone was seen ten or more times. The CDR3 DNA follows: TGTGCCAGCAGAGAAAGAGACACTGAAGCTTTCTTT. As protein: CASRERDTEAFF. The rearrangement links TRBV28 to TRBJ1-1; no clear D gene. V lost 6 bases and J 3 bases, leaving 8 bases between the germline ends. Germline V gene data show CDR1 as MDHEN and CDR2 as SYDVKM. This CDR3 contains 12 residues.

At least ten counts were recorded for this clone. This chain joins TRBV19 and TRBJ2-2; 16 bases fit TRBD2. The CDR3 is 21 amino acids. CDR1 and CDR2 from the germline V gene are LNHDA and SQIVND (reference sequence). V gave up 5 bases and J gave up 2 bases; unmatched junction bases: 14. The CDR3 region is CASSRPPPGLAGGFNTGELFF. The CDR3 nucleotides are TGTGCCAGTAGTCGTCCGCCTCCGGGACTAGCGGGAGGGTTCAACACCGGGGAGCTGTTTTTT.

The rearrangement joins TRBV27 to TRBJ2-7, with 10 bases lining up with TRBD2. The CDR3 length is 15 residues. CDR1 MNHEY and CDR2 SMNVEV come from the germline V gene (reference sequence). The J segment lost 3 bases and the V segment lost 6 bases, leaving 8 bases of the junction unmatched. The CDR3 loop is CASRGDSSGSYEQYF. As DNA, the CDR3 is TGTGCCAGCAGGGGTGACTCTAGCGGGAGCTACGAGCAGTACTTC.

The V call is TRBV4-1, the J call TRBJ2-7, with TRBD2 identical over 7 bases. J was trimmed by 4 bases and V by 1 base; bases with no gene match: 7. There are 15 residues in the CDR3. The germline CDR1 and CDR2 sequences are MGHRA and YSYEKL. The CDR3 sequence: CASSQVPGAGYEQYF. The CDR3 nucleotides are TGCGCCAGCAGCCAAGTCCCGGGAGCGGGGTACGAGCAGTACTTC.

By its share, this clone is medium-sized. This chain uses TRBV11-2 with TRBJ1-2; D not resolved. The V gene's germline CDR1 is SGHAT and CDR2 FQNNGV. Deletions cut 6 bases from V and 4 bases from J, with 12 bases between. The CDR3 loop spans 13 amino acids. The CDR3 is CASRKPTRYGYTF. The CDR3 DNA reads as TGTGCCAGCAGGAAGCCGACCCGCTATGGCTACACCTTC.

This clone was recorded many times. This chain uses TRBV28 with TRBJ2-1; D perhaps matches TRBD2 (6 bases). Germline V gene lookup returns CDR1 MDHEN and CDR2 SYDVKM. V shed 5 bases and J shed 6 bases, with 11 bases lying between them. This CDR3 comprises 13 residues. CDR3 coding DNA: TGTGCCAGCAGTGCTAGCGCGCCCAATGAGCAGTTCTTC. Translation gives CASSASAPNEQFF.

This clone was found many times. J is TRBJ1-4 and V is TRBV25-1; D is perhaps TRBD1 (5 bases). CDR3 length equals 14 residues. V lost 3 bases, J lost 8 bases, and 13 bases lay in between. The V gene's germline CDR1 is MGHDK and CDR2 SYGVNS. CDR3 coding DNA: TGTGCCAGCAGTGACGGCCAGGGAAAAGAAAAACTGTTTTTT. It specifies CASSDGQGKEKLFF. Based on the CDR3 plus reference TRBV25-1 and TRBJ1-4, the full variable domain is EADIYQTPRYLVIGTGKKITLECSQTMGHDKMYWYQQDPGMELHLIHYSYGVNSTEKGDLSSESTVSRIRTEHFPLTLESARPSHTSQYLCASSDGQGKEKLFFGSGTQLSVL.

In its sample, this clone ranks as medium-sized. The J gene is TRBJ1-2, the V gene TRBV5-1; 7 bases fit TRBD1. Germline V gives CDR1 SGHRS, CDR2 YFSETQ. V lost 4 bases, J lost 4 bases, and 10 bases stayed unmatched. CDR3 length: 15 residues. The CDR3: CASSLGDSTRYGYTF. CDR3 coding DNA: TGCGCCAGCAGCCTCGGGGACAGCACTCGCTATGGCTACACCTTC.

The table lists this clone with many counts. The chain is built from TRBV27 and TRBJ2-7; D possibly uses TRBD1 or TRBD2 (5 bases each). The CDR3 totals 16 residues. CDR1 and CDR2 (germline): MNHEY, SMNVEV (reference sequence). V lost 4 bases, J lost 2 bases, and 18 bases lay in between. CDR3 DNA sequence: TGTGCCAGCAGTTATTCGGGGCCCGGGCTGGCCTACGAGCAGTACTTC. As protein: CASSYSGPGLAYEQYF.

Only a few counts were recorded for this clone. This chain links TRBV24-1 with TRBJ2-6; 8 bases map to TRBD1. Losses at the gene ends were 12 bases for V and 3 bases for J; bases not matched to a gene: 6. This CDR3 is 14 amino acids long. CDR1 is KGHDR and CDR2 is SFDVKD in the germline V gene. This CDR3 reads CAVQGAGGANVLTF. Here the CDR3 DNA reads TGTGCCGTCCAGGGGGCGGGTGGGGCCAACGTCCTGACTTTC.

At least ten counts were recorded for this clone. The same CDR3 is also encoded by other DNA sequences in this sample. CDR3 bases: TGTGCCATAACCCCGGACAGTCAAGAGACCCAGTACTTC. It is translated as CAITPDSQETQYF. V and J are TRBV6-1 and TRBJ2-5; perhaps TRBD1 as D (6 bases). The CDR3 is made up of 13 amino acids. Germline loops: CDR1 MNHNS, CDR2 SASEGT. V was pared by 10 bases and J by 2 bases, with 14 bases between.

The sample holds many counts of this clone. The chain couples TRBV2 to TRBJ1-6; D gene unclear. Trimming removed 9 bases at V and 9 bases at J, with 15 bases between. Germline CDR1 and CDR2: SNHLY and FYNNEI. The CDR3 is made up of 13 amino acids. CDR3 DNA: TGTGCCAGTCTTAGGAGGGTTGGTTCACCCCTCCACTTT. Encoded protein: CASLRRVGSPLHF.

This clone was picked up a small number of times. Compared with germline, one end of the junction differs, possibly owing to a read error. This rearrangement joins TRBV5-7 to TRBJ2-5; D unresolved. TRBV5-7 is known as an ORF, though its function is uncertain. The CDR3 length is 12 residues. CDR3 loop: CASSQDQETQYF. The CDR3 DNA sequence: TGTGCCAGCAGCCAGGACCAGGAGACCCAGTACTTC.